Listed here is a single TCR beta chain. The sample originates from a study of cytomegalovirus exposure and HLA in healthy donors. The PCR made use of 60 Vbeta and 13 Jbeta primers. The protocol was immunoSEQ multiplex PCR, while the TCRdb copy is restricted to in-frame clones and leaves out a portion. The sample shows tens of thousands of clones, about nine tenths of them seen only once. In germline, CDR1 is SGHTA, CDR2 FQGNSA. Between the trimmed V and J ends, which lost 4 bases and 6 bases, there was a span of 16 bases. The CDR3 runs to 16 residues. The TCR was taken from a woman aged 40-49 years in good health and CMV-seropositive. Sequencing was done on a sample of PBMCs. J is TRBJ1-6 and V is TRBV7-2; TRBD1 is a possible D gene (5 bases). The CDR3 DNA follows: TGTGCCAGCAGCTCGGGTGGGAAAGGGGTTAATTCACCCCTCCACTTT. Translating it yields CASSSGGKGVNSPLHF. The full variable domain, with the rest looked up from reference TRBV7-2 and TRBJ1-6, is GAGVSQSPSNKVTEKGKDVELRCDPISGHTALYWYRQSLGQGLEFLIYFQGNSAPDKSGLPSDRFSAERTGGSVSTLTIQRTQQEDSAVYLCASSSGGKGVNSPLHFGNGTRLTVT.